These 21 T cell receptor beta chains share one sample of origin, sequenced in a study of CXCR3-negative and CXCR3-positive naive CD8 T cells. The study, taken as a whole, reports: CXCR3-positive naive cells had TRB CDR3s that were more hydrophobic than CXCR3-negative naive cells had.

Their specific antigens are unknown. UMI-labeled TRB cDNA libraries were prepared by 5' RACE. TCRdb reanalyzed the 5' RACE reads, giving one entry per CDR3 protein sequence and no DNA. This listing includes some 120,000 distinct CDR3 sequences. The sample taken for sequencing was naive CXCR3+ CD8+ T cells from blood. As for subset: CD45RO-CCR7+CD27+CD95- naive CD8+ T cells expressing CXCR3 (TNR3+). These receptors were obtained from a human donor in good health. Some clones in this sample may be carry-over from other donors' samples.

The chain combines TRBV5-5 with TRBJ2-7. This CDR3 has 13 residues. Germline-derived CDR1 and CDR2 are SGHKS and YYEKEE (reference sequence). The CDR3 region is CASSLGTWDEQYF.

The chain links TRBV7-9 to TRBJ2-1; as DNA is missing, the TRBD2 call by TCRdb cannot be tested. This CDR3 is 19 amino acids long. Looked up from germline, CDR1 is SEHNR and CDR2 is FQNEAQ (reference sequence). The CDR3 protein is CASSGLNSGDTFGGNEQFF.

The chain recombines TRBV7-9 with TRBJ2-7; TCRdb names TRBD1, which stays unverified in the absence of DNA. Per germline, CDR1 SEHNR and CDR2 FQNEAQ (reference sequence). This CDR3 comprises 17 residues. The CDR3 spells CASSGDGGPPTFYEQYF.

V gene TRBV29-1 combines with J gene TRBJ2-7. CDR1 is SQVTM, CDR2 ANQGSEA, per germline. This CDR3 contains 11 residues. CDR3 in amino acids: CSGVKDYEQYF.

This rearrangement joins TRBV7-9 to TRBJ2-7; TCRdb's assignment of TRBD1 cannot be checked, as there is no DNA. Germline CDR1 SEHNR, CDR2 FQNEAQ (reference sequence). This CDR3 spans 15 amino acids. This CDR3 is CASSLTGNWPYEQYF.

The chain has TRBV7-9 and TRBJ2-5; absent DNA, TCRdb's TRBD1 call cannot be checked. Germline-derived CDR1 and CDR2 are SEHNR and FQNEAQ (reference sequence). The CDR3 totals 14 residues. The CDR3 sequence: CASSLRDREETQYF.

The chain joins TRBV29-1 to TRBJ1-1. Looked up from germline, CDR1 is SQVTM and CDR2 is ANQGSEA. This CDR3 region has 13 residues. The CDR3 reads CSAGGGGRTEAFF.

V gene TRBV29-1 combines with J gene TRBJ2-2; without DNA, the TCRdb call of TRBD2 cannot be checked. CDR3 length: 14 amino acids. Germline-derived CDR1 and CDR2 are SQVTM and ANQGSEA. CDR3 sequence reads: CSVLGVAGPGELFF.

The chain couples TRBV7-9 to TRBJ1-4; TCRdb returns TRBD1, unconfirmable since there is no DNA. Germline V gene data show CDR1 as SEHNR and CDR2 as FQNEAQ (reference sequence). The CDR3 spans 17 residues. The CDR3 spells CASSLERQGAANEKLFF.

The chain employs TRBV7-9 and TRBJ1-1; there is no DNA to check the TCRdb D call of TRBD1. There are 12 residues in the CDR3. Germline loops: CDR1 SEHNR, CDR2 FQNEAQ (reference sequence). This chain's CDR3 is CASSGGAPEAFF.

V gene TRBV15 combines with J gene TRBJ2-1; the TCRdb call, TRBD1, lacks DNA for checking. Germline loops: CDR1 LNHNV, CDR2 YYDKDF (reference sequence). The CDR3 contains 16 residues. The CDR3 loop reads CATSRPKGAIYNEQFF.

This CDR3 reads CASSPREPSYEQYF. J is TRBJ2-7 and V is TRBV13. CDR1 and CDR2 from the germline V gene are PRHDT and FYEKMQ (reference sequence). CDR3 length: 14 residues. Based on the CDR3 plus reference TRBV13 and TRBJ2-7, the full variable domain is AAGVIQSPRHLIKEKRETATLKCYPIPRHDTVYWYQQGPGQDPQFLISFYEKMQSDKGSIPDRFSAQQFSDYHSELNMSSLELGDSALYFCASSPREPSYEQYFGPGTRLTVT.

The V and J genes are TRBV2 and TRBJ1-1. Germline CDR1 SNHLY, CDR2 FYNNEI. This CDR3 contains 17 residues. The CDR3 loop is CASSAREGGAMNTEAFF.

The V call is TRBV6-2 or TRBV6-3, the J call TRBJ2-7; TCRdb returns TRBD1, unconfirmable since there is no DNA. Germline V gene sequence: CDR1 MNHEY, CDR2 SVGEGT. The CDR3 has 16 amino acids. CDR3 residues: CASSLLWGGGSYEQYF.

V usage is TRBV15 and J usage is TRBJ2-7. CDR3 size: 16 residues. Per germline, CDR1 LNHNV and CDR2 YYDKDF (reference sequence). Here the CDR3 reads CATSRGGLGDHHEQYF.

J is TRBJ1-1 and V is TRBV7-9; TCRdb designates TRBD1, a call that cannot be tested without DNA. CDR3 length equals 12 residues. Germline CDR1 is SEHNR and CDR2 is FQNEAQ (reference sequence). The CDR3 reads CASVWGETEAFF.

The chain employs TRBV29-1 and TRBJ1-1; without DNA, the TCRdb call of TRBD1 cannot be checked. Germline values: CDR1 SQVTM, CDR2 ANQGSEA. The CDR3 has 14 amino acids. The CDR3 here is CSVEDGQGATEAFF.

The genes are TRBV29-1 and TRBJ2-7. The germline V gene has CDR1 SQVTM and CDR2 ANQGSEA. The CDR3 totals 11 residues. Here the CDR3 reads CSVRSSYEQYF.

The gene calls are TRBV10-2 and TRBJ1-2. This CDR3 is built from 13 residues. Looked up from germline, CDR1 is WSHSY and CDR2 is SAAADI. The CDR3 loop is CASSVARTYGYTF.

This chain joins TRBV7-9 and TRBJ2-5; TCRdb proposes TRBD2, but this gene call is untestable without DNA. The germline V gene encodes CDR1 SEHNR and CDR2 FQNEAQ (reference sequence). The CDR3 totals 14 residues. CDR3 amino acids: CASSFEIAGETQYF.

V gene TRBV7-9 combines with J gene TRBJ2-3. The CDR3 is 13 amino acids. Looked up from germline, CDR1 is SEHNR and CDR2 is FQNEAQ (reference sequence). The CDR3 sequence is CASVSQSTDTQYF.